This entry lists 12 T cell receptor beta chains sequenced from one sample in a study of T cells in Graves' hyperthyroidism and ophthalmopathy. From RNA transcripts, TCR beta CDR3 regions were amplified. With the HTBI primer set, the TCR CDR3 went through a first round of RT-PCR. TCRdb redid the calling of the multiplex PCR reads with MiXCR, one entry per CDR3 protein. The sample gives fewer than 450,000 distinct CDR3 sequences, roughly 15% of which show up once; approximately 19% is in the top ten. Sequencing was done on a sample of blood. The receptors originated from a woman aged 60-75 years with Graves' ophthalmopathy.

In its sample, this clonotype was seen many times. The genes are TRBV7-9 and TRBJ2-1; D assignment may be TRBD1 or TRBD2 (5 bases each). CDR3 size: 19 residues. The ends were cut back, 2 bases at V and 3 bases at J, with 23 bases in the middle. Germline assignment: CDR1 SEHNR and CDR2 FQNEAQ (reference sequence). The CDR3 DNA sequence: TGTGCCAGCAGCTTAAACCCCAGGGTCACGAGGGCCCTCTACAATGAGCAGTTCTTC. It is translated as CASSLNPRVTRALYNEQFF.

This clonotype was counted many times. The V call is TRBV28, the J call TRBJ2-7, with a possible D match to TRBD2 (5 bases). V was clipped by 4 bases and J by 1 base, with 11 bases between them. The CDR3 runs to 14 residues. Germline loops: CDR1 MDHEN, CDR2 SYDVKM. CDR3 sequence: CASSSQTGSYEQYF. The CDR3 bases are TGTGCCAGCAGTTCCCAGACGGGATCCTACGAGCAGTACTTC.

V usage is TRBV12-5 and J usage is TRBJ2-5; TRBD1 matches 7 bases. CDR1 and CDR2 from the germline V gene are LGHNT and FRNRAP. The CDR3 spans 15 residues. The trim removed 3 bases at V and 0 bases at J, leaving 4 bases unmatched. In nucleotides, the CDR3 is TGTGCTAGTGGTTTCTCGACAGGGTACCAAGAGACCCAGTACTTC. Translation: CASGFSTGYQETQYF.

J is TRBJ1-5 and V is TRBV27, with a weak D call TRBD1 (5 bases). CDR1 is MNHEY, CDR2 SMNVEV, per germline (reference sequence). The CDR3 is 16 amino acids. V was cut by 6 bases and J by 1 base, with 16 bases left in between. The CDR3 bases are TGTGCCAGCAGCCCCCGTGGGGGAAGAAGCAATCAGCCCCAGCATTTT. It is translated as CASSPRGGRSNQPQHF.

The sample holds a few counts of this clonotype. The V gene is TRBV6-1, the J gene TRBJ1-5; tentative D call: TRBD1 (6 bases). Deletions cut 6 bases from V and 9 bases from J, with 12 bases between. This CDR3 has 12 residues. Germline V gene lookup returns CDR1 MNHNS and CDR2 SASEGT. Here the CDR3 DNA reads TGTGCCAGCAGACCAACAGGGACGCCCCAGCATTTT. Residues: CASRPTGTPQHF.

The V call is TRBV24-1, the J call TRBJ2-5; D perhaps matches TRBD2 (5 bases). CDR3 size: 13 residues. Germline values: CDR1 KGHDR, CDR2 SFDVKD. The V end was cut by 5 bases, the J end by 4 bases, with 10 bases between. In DNA, the CDR3 is TGTGCCACCAGTGGCAGGAGGTTAGAGACCCAGTACTTC. It is translated as CATSGRRLETQYF.

In its sample, this clonotype was seen many times. This chain's CDR3 is CASSVAPEAVNTEAFF. The CDR3 coding sequence is TGTGCCAGCAGCGTAGCCCCAGAGGCTGTGAACACTGAAGCTTTCTTT. V and J are TRBV9 and TRBJ1-1; D is uncertain. Trimming stripped 0 bases from V and 0 bases from J, with 12 bases between. The length of the CDR3 is 16 residues. The germline gives CDR1 SGDLS, CDR2 YYNGEE.

This clonotype has just a few counts. The J gene is TRBJ2-3, the V gene TRBV19; 8 bases are a match to TRBD1. CDR3 length: 15 amino acids. Trimming removed 5 bases from V and 3 bases from J; junction bases left unmatched: 7. The germline V gene has CDR1 LNHDA and CDR2 SQIVND (reference sequence). The CDR3 here is CASSASTGATDTQYF. DNA for the CDR3: TGTGCCAGTAGTGCCTCGACAGGGGCGACAGATACGCAGTATTTT.

This clonotype was seen at least ten times. The CDR3 nucleotides read TGTGCCAGCAGCCTACTAGCGGTGAATGAGCAGTTCTTC. It specifies CASSLLAVNEQFF. This chain connects TRBV7-8 to TRBJ2-1; TRBD2 aligns across 8 bases. J lost 7 bases, V lost 5 bases, and 4 bases had no gene match. The germline V gene encodes CDR1 SGHVS and CDR2 FQNEAQ. The CDR3 is made up of 13 amino acids.

This clonotype was found a few times. The V call is TRBV19, the J call TRBJ1-4; no clear D. The CDR3 length is 15 residues. Germline CDR1 reads LNHDA; CDR2 reads SQIVND (reference sequence). V was clipped by 4 bases and J by 0 bases, with 9 bases between them. CDR3 amino acids: CASSKDASTNEKLFF. In DNA form, the CDR3 reads TGTGCCAGTAGTAAGGACGCTTCAACTAATGAAAAACTGTTTTTT.

In its sample, this clonotype was seen a few times. The chain links TRBV10-3 to TRBJ2-1, with 11 positions matching TRBD1. Germline values: CDR1 ENHRY, CDR2 SYGVKD. The ends lost 4 bases at V and 7 bases at J; junction bases unmatched: 6. The CDR3 length is 15 residues. The CDR3 nucleotides are TGTGCCATCAGTGGGACAGGGGGCGCGGGGAATGAGCAGTTCTTC. As protein: CAISGTGGAGNEQFF.

This chain uses TRBV29-1 with TRBJ2-5; TRBD2 agrees at 12 bases. Losses at the gene ends were 5 bases for V and 4 bases for J; bases not matched to a gene: 8. Germline V lookup: CDR1 SQVTM, CDR2 ANQGSEA. CDR3 length: 15 amino acids. Here the CDR3 DNA reads TGCAGCGTTTCCGGTACTAGCGGGAGGAGAGAGACCCAGTACTTC. It codes for CSVSGTSGRRETQYF.